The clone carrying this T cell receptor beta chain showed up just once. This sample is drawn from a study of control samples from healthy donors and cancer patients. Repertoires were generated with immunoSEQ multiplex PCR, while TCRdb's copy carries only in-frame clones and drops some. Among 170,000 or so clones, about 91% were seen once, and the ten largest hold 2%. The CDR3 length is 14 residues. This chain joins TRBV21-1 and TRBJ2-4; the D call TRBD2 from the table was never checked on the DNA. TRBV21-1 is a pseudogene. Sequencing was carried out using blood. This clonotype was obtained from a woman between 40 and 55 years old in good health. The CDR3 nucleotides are TGTGCCAGCAGGAGATTAATACCCTCGGGCATTCAGTACTTC. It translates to CASRRLIPSGIQYF.